This TCR beta chain was captured in a study of CD8+ T cells in alopecia areata (dated by TCRdb to between 2018 and 2020). Looking at the study overall: The treated patients, all with moderate-to-severe alopecia areata, were enrolled in an open-label pilot trial of oral tofacitinib given at 5 to 10 mg twice daily. Tofacitinib was administered for 6 to 18 months, and 6 months of follow-up off drug were then conducted to assess delayed response and recurrence. The study used high-throughput TCRbeta sequencing to examine T cell clonal expansion in alopecia areata, in both the C3H/HeJ mouse model and human patients. In humans, TCRbeta sequencing was performed on scalp tissue and on sorted CD4+ and CD8+ peripheral blood T cells from healthy controls and from patients with patchy or totalis/universalis alopecia areata. Tofacitinib-treated patients had biopsies at baseline and at 4 and 24 weeks of treatment, with a later scalp biopsy in several patients. Scalp clonality was compared among normal scalp (n=4), patchy alopecia areata scalp (n=8), and alopecia totalis/universalis scalp (n=8). RNA came from the PAXgene miRNA kit for fixed scalp, the miRNeasy kit for PBMCs, and the RNeasy kit for mouse skin. TCRbeta CDR3 regions were amplified by immunoSEQ multiplex PCR using 35 Vbeta forward and 13 Jbeta reverse primers.

The paper as a whole reports these results and caveats: Shared TCR sequences between patients were less evident than in mice, which may be partly attributable to HLA diversity in the patient population. Unlike mouse skin, which is dominated by gammadelta T cells, normal human skin has resident alphabeta T cells that are also sequenced, and this complicates analysis of the scalp TCR repertoire. Compared with normal scalp, lesional scalp had higher clonality and more expanded CD8+ clones, particularly in alopecia totalis/universalis, a pattern that suggests antigenic drive.

Libraries were made using the immunoSEQ multiplex PCR assay. RNA was extracted from all samples and reverse transcribed into cDNA as template for TCR sequencing. First-strand cDNA was synthesized using SuperScript III with a 2:1 mix of oligo-dT and random hexamers. A synthetic immune receptor repertoire was used to gauge amplification bias, and whatever bias remained was removed computationally. The authors processed their data as follows. Raw reads were preprocessed to remove errors, and CDR3 was defined by IMGT conventions from the conserved cysteine to phenylalanine. Clonality was computed by normalizing Shannon entropy by log2 of the number of productive unique TCRs and subtracting the result from 1. CD4 or CD8 identity of scalp clones was inferred by cross-referencing scalp TCRbeta sequences with sorted blood CD4 and CD8 repertoires. The source is immuneACCESS, and TCRdb retained only in-frame sequences with V and J called. Part of the clones is not carried over; for the studies checked, unresolved V genes explain less than half of this, and the remainder is unexplained. V, J and clone size are those of that table, while D and trimming were read from the DNA. The sample records some 170,000 clones, roughly 70% of which are singletons. The ten most abundant clones make up about an eighth of the sample.

The time point label here, explained by the study, means: baseline before oral tofacitinib. From alopecia areata patients, peripheral blood was collected along with lesional scalp punch biopsies. PBMCs were separated by density centrifugation and stained for CD3, CD4 and CD8, after which CD4+ and CD8+ T cells were sorted on a FACSAria. As for this clone: No antigen is known for it. No clone much larger than this one lies a single base away; base qualities are absent.

The CDR3 runs 15 amino acids, cysteine and phenylalanine included. Of the read, only the CDR3 DNA is kept; its 45 bases are in frame from base 1. V and J are truncated by 4 bases and 4 bases respectively, leaving an intervening sequence of 16 bases. Per the germline V gene, SNHLY is the CDR1 and FYNNEI is the CDR2. This clonotype originated in a human donor with alopecia areata. This sequence uses TRBV2 and TRBJ1-1; TRBD1 is a weak D gene call, 5 bases matching. The material sequenced was CD8+ T cells sorted from blood, taken at week 0. CDR3 protein: CASSAFPRETTEAFF. In nucleotide form, the sequence is TGTGCCAGCAGTGCCTTCCCCAGGGAAACCACTGAAGCTTTCTTT. The variable domain in full, with residues beyond the CDR3 obtained from the reference TRBV2 and TRBJ1-1 genes, is EPEVTQTPSHQVTQMGQEVILRCVPISNHLYFYWYRQILGQKVEFLVSFYNNEISEKSEIFDDQFSVERPDGSNFTLKIRSTKLEDSAMYFCASSAFPRETTEAFFGQGTRLTVV.